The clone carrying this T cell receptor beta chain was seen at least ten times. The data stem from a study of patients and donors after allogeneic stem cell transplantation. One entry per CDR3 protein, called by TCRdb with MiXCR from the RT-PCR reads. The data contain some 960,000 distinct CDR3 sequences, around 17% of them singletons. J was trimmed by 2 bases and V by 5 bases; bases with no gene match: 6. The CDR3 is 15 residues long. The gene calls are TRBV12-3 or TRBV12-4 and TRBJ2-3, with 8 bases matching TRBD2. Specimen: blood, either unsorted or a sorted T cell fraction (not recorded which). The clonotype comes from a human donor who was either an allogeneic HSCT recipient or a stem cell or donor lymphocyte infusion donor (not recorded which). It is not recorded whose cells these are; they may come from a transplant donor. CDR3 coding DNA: TGTGCCAGCAGTCACATGCGGGGGGTCACAGATACGCAGTATTTT. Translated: CASSHMRGVTDTQYF.